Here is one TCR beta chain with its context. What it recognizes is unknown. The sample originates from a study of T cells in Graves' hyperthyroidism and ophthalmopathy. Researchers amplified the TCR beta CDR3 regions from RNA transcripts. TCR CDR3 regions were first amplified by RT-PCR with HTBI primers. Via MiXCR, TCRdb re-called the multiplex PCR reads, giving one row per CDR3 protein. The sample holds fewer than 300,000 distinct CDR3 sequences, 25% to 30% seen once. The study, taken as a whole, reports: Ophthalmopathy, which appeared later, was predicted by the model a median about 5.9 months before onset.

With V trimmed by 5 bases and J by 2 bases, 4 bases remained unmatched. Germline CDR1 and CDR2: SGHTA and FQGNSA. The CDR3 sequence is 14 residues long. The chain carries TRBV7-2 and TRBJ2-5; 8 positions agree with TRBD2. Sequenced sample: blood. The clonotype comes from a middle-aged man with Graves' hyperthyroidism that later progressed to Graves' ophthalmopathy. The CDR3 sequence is CASSQTSAQETQYF. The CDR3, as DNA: TGTGCCAGCAGCCAGACTAGCGCTCAAGAGACCCAGTACTTC.